These T cell receptor beta chains were read from a single sample in a study of cytomegalovirus exposure and HLA in healthy donors. Sequenced by immunoSEQ multiplex PCR; TCRdb stores in-frame clones only, minus some. Of approximately 150,000 clones in the sample, roughly 80% were seen once. What was sequenced was PBMCs. The receptors were gathered from a boy younger than 10 in good health and CMV-seronegative. Both conserved end residues are part of each CDR3. D genes are given only for firm matches. Rows may omit the clone size; those that give it use once, few, many or a size class.

d_gene: .; abundance: .; j_gene: TRBJ2-6; v_gene: TRBV6-5; CDR3nt: TGTGCCAGCAGCAATTCCCATTCCGGGGCCAACGTCCTGACTTTC; CDR3aa: CASSNSHSGANVLTF
d_gene: TRBD1; abundance: .; j_gene: TRBJ2-5; v_gene: TRBV9; CDR3nt: TGTGCCAGCAGCGCAGGGACAGGGGGCCAAGAGACCCAGTACTTC; CDR3aa: CASSAGTGGQETQYF
d_gene: .; abundance: few; j_gene: TRBJ1-5; v_gene: TRBV2; CDR3nt: TGTGCCAGCAGTGAAAAGCCCTCGAGGCAGCCCCAGCATTTT; CDR3aa: CASSEKPSRQPQHF
d_gene: TRBD1; abundance: .; j_gene: TRBJ1-2; v_gene: TRBV7-2; CDR3nt: TGTGCCAGCAGCCCCCCAGGACAGGGCAGCTATGGCTACACCTTC; CDR3aa: CASSPPGQGSYGYTF
d_gene: TRBD1; abundance: .; j_gene: TRBJ1-4; v_gene: TRBV19; CDR3nt: TGTGCCAGTAGTACACGGACAGGGAGAGGTGAAAAACTGTTTTTT; CDR3aa: CASSTRTGRGEKLFF
d_gene: TRBD2; abundance: .; j_gene: TRBJ2-7; v_gene: TRBV4-1; CDR3nt: TGCGCCAGCAGCCAGTTGGGACTAGCGGGAGACTACGAGCAGTACTTC; CDR3aa: CASSQLGLAGDYEQYF
d_gene: TRBD1; abundance: .; j_gene: TRBJ1-1; v_gene: TRBV9; CDR3nt: TGTGCCAGCAGCCGCGGCGGAGACAGGGGGCTAAGAGATGAAGCTTTCTTT; CDR3aa: CASSRGGDRGLRDEAFF
d_gene: .; abundance: .; j_gene: TRBJ1-3; v_gene: TRBV5-6; CDR3nt: TGTGCCAGCAGCTTCTCCCCGGGAAACACCATATATTTT; CDR3aa: CASSFSPGNTIYF
d_gene: .; abundance: .; j_gene: TRBJ1-5; v_gene: TRBV6-1; CDR3nt: TGTGCCAGCAGTTGGCAGGGAAATCAGCCCCAGCATTTT; CDR3aa: CASSWQGNQPQHF
d_gene: .; abundance: few; j_gene: TRBJ2-1; v_gene: TRBV9; CDR3nt: TGTGCCAGCAGCCCCCACGGGAATGAGCAGTTCTTC; CDR3aa: CASSPHGNEQFF
d_gene: TRBD1; abundance: .; j_gene: TRBJ1-1; v_gene: TRBV30; CDR3nt: TGTGCCTGGAGTGTAATGTCGGGACAGCGAAATTCTGAAGCTTTCTTT; CDR3aa: CAWSVMSGQRNSEAFF
d_gene: TRBD1; abundance: .; j_gene: TRBJ1-6; v_gene: TRBV18; CDR3nt: TGTGCCAGCTCACTTAGACAGGGGGTTTACAATTCACCCCTCCACTTT; CDR3aa: CASSLRQGVYNSPLHF
d_gene: TRBD2; abundance: few; j_gene: TRBJ2-1; v_gene: TRBV7-6; CDR3nt: TGTGCCACAACTGGGACTAGCGGGACCGGAGACAATGAGCAGTTCTTC; CDR3aa: CATTGTSGTGDNEQFF
d_gene: .; abundance: .; j_gene: TRBJ2-2; v_gene: TRBV6-5; CDR3nt: TGTGCCAGCAGTCCAGTCCAGTTCGACACCGGGGAGCTGTTTTTT; CDR3aa: CASSPVQFDTGELFF
d_gene: TRBD1; abundance: .; j_gene: TRBJ1-1; v_gene: TRBV6-4; CDR3nt: TGTGCCAGCAGTGCACAGGGGTTGGGGACTGAAGCTTTCTTT; CDR3aa: CASSAQGLGTEAFF
d_gene: .; abundance: .; j_gene: TRBJ2-2; v_gene: TRBV28; CDR3nt: TGTGCCAGCGAGGGGGTGAACACCGGGGAGCTGTTTTTT; CDR3aa: CASEGVNTGELFF
d_gene: .; abundance: .; j_gene: TRBJ2-2; v_gene: TRBV21-1; CDR3nt: TGTGCCAGCAGCAAAGCCTACACCGGGGAGCTGTTTTTT; CDR3aa: CASSKAYTGELFF
d_gene: .; abundance: .; j_gene: TRBJ2-3; v_gene: TRBV28; CDR3nt: TGTGCCAGCAGTTTAAATGGGGCTTCAGATACGCAGTATTTT; CDR3aa: CASSLNGASDTQYF
d_gene: TRBD2; abundance: .; j_gene: TRBJ2-3; v_gene: TRBV5-1; CDR3nt: TGCGCCAGCAGCTTGGGTAGCGGGAGTAGGCGCACAGATACGCAGTATTTT; CDR3aa: CASSLGSGSRRTDTQYF
d_gene: .; abundance: .; j_gene: TRBJ2-2; v_gene: TRBV23-1; CDR3nt: TGCGCCAGCAGTGGCCGGGGCGGGGAGCTGTTTTTT; CDR3aa: CASSGRGGELFF
d_gene: .; abundance: .; j_gene: TRBJ2-5; v_gene: TRBV11-3; CDR3nt: TGTGCCAGCAGCTCGAGACAGCCTCAAGAGACCCAGTACTTC; CDR3aa: CASSSRQPQETQYF
d_gene: TRBD2; abundance: .; j_gene: TRBJ2-5; v_gene: TRBV2; CDR3nt: TGTGCCAGCAGCCCCTCGGGACTAGTACAAGAGACCCAGTACTTC; CDR3aa: CASSPSGLVQETQYF
d_gene: TRBD1; abundance: .; j_gene: TRBJ2-5; v_gene: TRBV6-5; CDR3nt: TGTGCCAGCAGTTACGGGGACAGGGACTTTGAAGAGACCCAGTACTTC; CDR3aa: CASSYGDRDFEETQYF
d_gene: .; abundance: .; j_gene: TRBJ2-5; v_gene: TRBV5-4; CDR3nt: TGTGCCAGCAGTCGTGACACGCAAGAGACCCAGTACTTC; CDR3aa: CASSRDTQETQYF